These 6 T cell receptor beta chains were sequenced from one sample in a study of response to subunit inactivated influenza vaccine. TCRdb reanalysed the RT-PCR reads using MiXCR and keeps one entry per CDR3 protein. The repertoire has around 530,000 distinct CDR3 sequences, 10% to 15% of them found once; the top ten carry 10%. The sample in question was PBMCs from blood, obtained on the day of vaccination. The receptors come from a man aged 50 to 59 who received an inactivated influenza vaccine.

This clonotype was detected a few times. The chain carries TRBV24-1 and TRBJ2-1; 12 bases align to TRBD1. Germline V gene lookup returns CDR1 KGHDR and CDR2 SFDVKD. The J segment lost 6 bases and the V segment lost 3 bases, leaving 5 bases of the junction unmatched. The CDR3 loop spans 16 amino acids. The CDR3 DNA is TGTGCCACCAGTGATACCGGGACAGGGGGCTCCAATGAGCAGTTCTTC. It is translated as CATSDTGTGGSNEQFF.

This clonotype was seen more than once but under ten times. V usage is TRBV5-1 and J usage is TRBJ2-7; D not resolved. Germline V gene sequence: CDR1 SGHRS, CDR2 YFSETQ. V lost 4 bases and J lost 2, with 13 bases in between. The CDR3 has 14 amino acids. DNA for the CDR3: TGCGCCAGCAGCCTGGACCTTATGCCCTACGAGCAGTACTTC. This translates into CASSLDLMPYEQYF.

This chain connects TRBV12-3 or TRBV12-4 to TRBJ1-6; D may be TRBD1 (6 bases). The CDR3 has 14 amino acids. V was trimmed by 4 bases and J by 4 bases, leaving 8 bases between them. CDR3 bases: TGTGCCAGCAGTTCGACAGGTTATAATTCACCCCTCCACTTT. This sequence encodes CASSSTGYNSPLHF.

The rearrangement uses TRBV3-1 and TRBJ2-7; weak D call: TRBD2 (6 bases). The length of the CDR3 is 15 residues. Germline values: CDR1 LGHDT, CDR2 YNNKEL (reference sequence). The germline V and J ends were trimmed by 1 base and 3 bases, with 13 bases remaining between them. CDR3 sequence: CASSQGMGLFYEQYF. CDR3 nucleotide sequence: TGTGCCAGCAGCCAAGGGATGGGACTTTTCTACGAGCAGTACTTC.

The V and J genes are TRBV7-6 and TRBJ2-1; D not resolved. Trimming shortened V by 7 bases and J by 9 bases, and 13 bases separated the two germline ends. Germline CDR1 reads SGHVS; CDR2 reads FNYEAQ. The CDR3 extends over 12 amino acids. The CDR3 nucleotides read TGTGCCAGCAATTCCGTGGCTGGTGAGCAGTTCTTC. This codes for CASNSVAGEQFF.

This chain joins TRBV20-1 and TRBJ1-3, with D maybe TRBD1 (6 bases). V gave up 3 bases and J gave up 0 bases, with 12 bases separating them. Germline loops: CDR1 DFQATT, CDR2 SNEGSKA (reference sequence). The CDR3 sequence is 15 residues long. CDR3 protein: CSASQGTSSGNTIYF. The CDR3, as DNA: TGCAGTGCTAGTCAGGGGACGAGCTCTGGAAACACCATATATTTT.